This TCR beta chain emerged from a study of cytomegalovirus exposure and HLA in healthy donors. The length of the CDR3 is 17 residues. CDR1 SGHRS and CDR2 YFSETQ come from the germline V gene. V was pared by 4 bases and J by 4 bases, with 24 bases between. PCR amplification relied on 60 Vbeta primers (plus 13 Jbeta primers). The table came from immunoSEQ multiplex PCR; TCRdb's copy has only in-frame clones and leaves some out. The data contain fewer than 85,000 clones, roughly 74% of them singletons. The chain carries TRBV5-1 and TRBJ2-7; D is uncertain. Source material: PBMCs. This sequence originates from a man between 40 and 49 years old in good health and CMV-seronegative. The CDR3 is CASSRYIPRKPDYEQYF. CDR3 DNA: TGCGCCAGCAGCCGATATATTCCCCGAAAGCCCGATTACGAGCAGTACTTC.